This TCR beta chain emerged from a study of CD8+ T cells in alopecia areata listed by TCRdb under 2018. As for the study more broadly: Treated patients were enrolled in an open-label pilot trial of oral tofacitinib at 5 to 10 mg twice daily for moderate-to-severe alopecia areata. Patients received tofacitinib for 6 to 18 months and were then followed off drug for 6 months to check for delayed response and recurrence. Disease severity in treated patients was measured with the SALT score, which quantifies the percentage of affected scalp surface area. To study T cell clonal expansion in alopecia areata, the researchers applied high-throughput TCRbeta sequencing to both the C3H/HeJ mouse model and human patients. On the human side, TCRbeta sequencing was run on scalp tissue and on sorted CD4+ and CD8+ peripheral blood T cells from healthy controls and from alopecia areata patients with either patchy or totalis/universalis disease. Patients on tofacitinib were biopsied at baseline and after 4 and 24 weeks of treatment, and several of the patients also had a later scalp biopsy. Clonality in the scalp was compared among normal scalp (n=4), patchy alopecia areata scalp (n=8), and alopecia totalis/universalis scalp (n=8). The RNA source kit depended on sample type: the PAXgene miRNA kit for fixed scalp, the miRNeasy kit for PBMCs, and the RNeasy kit for mouse skin. TCRbeta CDR3 regions were amplified by immunoSEQ multiplex PCR using 35 Vbeta forward and 13 Jbeta reverse primers.

This clone was counted only a few times. Its antigen remains undetermined. Per-base qualities were not stored, and no clone one base away is much larger. The paper's findings and limits, for the study overall: Tofacitinib significantly decreased scalp clonality and the number of expanded CD8+ clones among the top 100 scalp clones. Compared with normal scalp, lesional scalp, particularly in alopecia totalis/universalis, had higher clonality and more expanded CD8+ clones, which suggests antigenic drive. Compared with mice, TCR sequences shared between patients were less clear, possibly partly because of HLA diversity across the patient population. Because the treated cohort was small and included a single nonresponder, larger studies are needed to assess links between baseline CD8+ expansion and response. Resident alphabeta T cells in normal human skin are also sequenced, complicating scalp TCR repertoire analysis, unlike mouse skin dominated by gammadelta T cells. During tofacitinib treatment, many expanded lesional clones stuck around in both scalp and blood, and this persistence may partly explain why relapse happens after treatment is stopped.

Trimmed from V: 5 bases; trimmed from J: 0 bases; junction bases lacking a gene match: 10. The CDR3 numbers 16 residues from cysteine through phenylalanine. Only the CDR3 DNA is retained, 48 bases long and in frame from the first base. Via the germline V gene, CDR1 is SQVTM and CDR2 ANQGSEA. The sample's treatment or condition label is to be understood as: oral pan-JAK inhibitor, 5-10 mg twice daily. Peripheral blood and lesional scalp punch biopsies were obtained from patients with alopecia areata. PBMCs were separated by density centrifugation and stained for CD3, CD4 and CD8, after which CD4+ and CD8+ T cells were sorted on a FACSAria. Library generation was performed with the immunoSEQ multiplex PCR assay. RNA was extracted from all samples and reverse transcribed into cDNA as template for TCR sequencing. First-strand cDNA was synthesized using SuperScript III with a 2:1 mix of oligo-dT and random hexamers. A synthetic immune receptor repertoire was used to measure amplification bias, and any remaining bias was corrected computationally. As for how the authors treated the data: Raw reads were preprocessed to remove errors, and CDR3 was defined by IMGT conventions from the conserved cysteine to phenylalanine. Clonality was calculated as 1 minus Shannon entropy normalized by log2 of the number of productive unique TCRs. Whether scalp clones were CD4 or CD8 was inferred by matching scalp TCRbeta sequences against CD4 and CD8 repertoires sorted from blood. TCRdb obtained this table from immuneACCESS and retained in-frame rearrangements with V and J assigned. These tables miss some clones; where compared with another copy, unresolved V genes account for less than half of the shortfall, and the remainder is unexplained. Clone size and V and J calls were adopted from that table, with D and trimming inferred from the DNA. Here the sample has about 180,000 clones; 58% occur a single time. The ten largest clones capture 16% of the sample.

Here the chain combines TRBV29-1 and TRBJ2-3; 8 bases in the junction line up with TRBD2. The input for sequencing was CD4+ T cells sorted from blood, taken at approximately week 60, from a patient treated with tofacitinib. The TCR comes from a human donor with alopecia areata. DNA sequence: TGCAGCGTTAATGGGTTAGCGGGATCTAGCACAGATACGCAGTATTTT. It translates as CSVNGLAGSSTDTQYF.